This T cell receptor beta chain was observed in a study of cytomegalovirus exposure and HLA in healthy donors (dated by TCRdb to the late 2010s). Regarding the research as a whole: An earlier analysis of about 530 of the donors reported roughly 300 Gb of sequence data and 95 million to 130 million unique TCR beta sequences obtained from about 179 million T cells. HLA typing included class I and class II loci at four-digit resolution. Because of strong linkage in the cohort, a few DR-DQ haplotypes were treated as single units for association and clustering. Along with the approximately 700-subject first cohort, a separate validation cohort of over a hundred different subjects was used. A later analysis re-examined previously published TCR beta repertoires from 600 to 700 donors and added high-resolution HLA genotyping to investigate patterns of TCR occurrence. Alongside the repertoire data, information on donor age, sex, ethnicity and CMV serostatus was compiled. Across around 400 genotyped donors of the cohort, an average of about 200,000 unique TCR beta nucleotide sequences per donor were sequenced, and roughly a sixth of those sequences were non-productive. The study aimed to test whether signatures of past pathogen exposure could be identified by cataloging public T cell receptors. About 280 gigabases of sequencing data and tens of millions of unique TCR sequences were included in an early release covering under 650 HLA-typed donors. An earlier analysis of about 600 of the donors used high-throughput TCR beta sequencing to judge whether each TCR beta V gene segment behaved as functional or pseudogenic. The number of donors typed differed by locus, with roughly 620-630 for A, B, C, DRB1 and DQB1, 522 for DQA1, 600 to 610 for DPA1, and 472 for DPB1. The study profiled the T cell repertoires of about 720 subjects by immunosequencing and related them to cytomegalovirus serostatus. To predict cytomegalovirus infection status, the study brought together high-throughput TCR immunosequencing, statistical association of individual TCRs with disease status, and machine learning. Rather than drawing on any new phenotypic data, the later analysis identified candidate immune exposures from TCR beta sequences and the way those sequences occurred across donors. Every repertoire in the discovery cohort had been generated on one and the same sequencing platform. Of the roughly 400 genotyped donors, 81% were placed in the genetic ancestry cluster associated with self-reported Caucasian donors. A later genetic analysis took genome-wide SNP genotypes for about 65% of the 666 donors and used that subset as a discovery cohort. Points the paper makes about the study in general: The cohort was sequenced for TCR beta chains only, and without alpha or paired-chain data the features that could be detected were limited. HLA typing was unavailable for some donors at each locus, so association tests used only the typed subset. The study listed 164 TCR beta chains as associated with cytomegalovirus. A further reported finding was that TCR beta sequences accurately predicted the HLA-A and HLA-B alleles for most subjects in the first cohort. A few of the identified cytomegalovirus-associated TCR beta chains were confirmed in vitro to be specific for cytomegalovirus antigens. In a later analysis, most CMV-associated TCR beta chains were found to appear HLA-restricted, with HLA associations seemingly driven largely by CMV exposure. In a later analysis, HLA-associated TCR beta chains showed more clonal expansion and lower generation probabilities than non-associated chains that were equally common. The authors suggested that the approach could potentially be extended to other disease states and immunological phenotypes. Immune exposure information for the cohort was limited to CMV serostatus. In a later analysis, some 17,000 TCR beta sequences were associated with specific HLA alleles at a false discovery rate of 0.05. Cytomegalovirus status was reported to be diagnosed by the classifier with high specificity and sensitivity in both the original and validation cohorts. V-gene and J-gene trimming of TCR beta chains was associated with a missense DCLRE1C variant in a later genetic analysis, and the association was replicated in an independent cohort. Because counts were too low, roughly 18 rarely observed V segments, including chromosome 9 orphons, were left out of the earlier analysis of 500 to 650 of the donors. A cluster of highly shared sequence variants was judged likely to represent a technical artifact of the sequencing pipeline. The 87-base-pair reads could not distinguish some IMGT-functional V segments, including TRBV6-2 and TRBV6-3, so those segments were excluded. When HLA alleles, especially DR and DQ, strongly co-occurred, TCR associations were difficult to assign to individual alleles. In a later analysis, the rate of TCR association differed among HLA loci, with DRB1 alleles having the most associated TCRs and HLA-C alleles having the fewest. In a later analysis, several top co-occurrence clusters were reported to appear linked to parvovirus B19, influenza, CMV and Epstein-Barr virus. The presence/absence analyses assumed that sequencing depth was roughly uniform across donors, and that assumption may not be true. Most TCR sequences were seen in very few donors, while some public TCRs were found in many individuals. A later genetic analysis reported fewer N-insertions in productive TCRs among donors in an Asian-associated ancestry cluster than the approximately 700-donor mean. Correlated functional status among segregating V segments might reflect linkage disequilibrium, but an unknown experimental factor could not be ruled out. Broadly in line with IMGT annotations, most TCR beta V segments showed up in productive rearrangements about 90% or about 30% of the time in an earlier analysis of 587 of the donors.

Points on this clone: The antigen it recognizes is unknown.

The cohort was made up of 650 to 700 healthy bone marrow donors. All cohort members were sampled while nominally healthy, although unrecorded immune exposures were likely present. The donor was CMV seropositive and belonged to the group of 250 to 300 seropositive cohort members. Each donor provided a peripheral blood sample, and peripheral blood mononuclear cells were used for TCR beta sequencing. The Qiagen DNeasy Blood Extraction Kit was used to extract genomic DNA from the blood cell samples. The library was obtained by the immunoSEQ multiplex PCR assay. A mixture of 60 forward primers for TCR Vbeta segments and 13 reverse primers for TCR Jbeta segments was used in the multiplex PCR. A multiplex PCR assay on genomic DNA amplified the CDR3 region of rearranged TCR beta genes. The amplified TCR beta libraries were sequenced on the Illumina HiSeq System as 87-base-pair reads. The authors' pipeline ran thus. In a later analysis, tens of millions of unique TCR beta chains were counted across the approximately 640 repertoires, and roughly 11 million of these chains were shared by at least two donors. Raw reads were error-corrected and collapsed into unique sequences with a nearest-neighbor algorithm that merged closely related sequences to remove PCR and sequencing errors. Alignment of CDR3 sequences to IMGT reference sequences was used to assign V, D and J gene segments. For a sequence to be retained, at least a six-nucleotide match to both a V gene segment and a J gene segment was required. Rearrangements were classified as productive when the CDR3 lacked stop codons and remained in frame with V and J, and all other rearrangements were classified as non-productive. CDR3 was defined by IMGT convention, running from the second conserved V-encoded cysteine to the conserved J-encoded phenylalanine. The earlier analysis of 500 to 650 of the donors excluded any sequence lacking an unambiguous match to a single V gene segment. An earlier analysis of several hundred of the donors classified V segments as functional when productive rearrangements were above 56.7% and as segregating when the standard deviation between donors was above 5%. A statistical classification framework was built for diagnosing cytomegalovirus status from the catalog of TCR beta chain sequences. A later analysis assigned V and J genes by comparing TCR nucleotide sequences with IMGT/GENE-DB human TR gene sequences. The TCRdist pipeline was used in a later analysis to assign CDR3 sequences and most-parsimonious VDJ recombination scenarios. In a later analysis, every TCR beta chain was defined by the combination of its CDR3 amino acid sequence and its V-gene family, and reads without a unique V-gene family were dropped. To address suspected cross-contamination and a sequencing artifact, a later analysis removed approximately 590 highly shared, low-generation-probability nucleotide sequences. For each public chain, a later analysis derived a clonal expansion index from normalized ranks of inferred template counts within each repertoire. In a later analysis, generation probabilities were computed using a VDJ recombination model fitted to out-of-frame rearrangements, and the results were checked against IGoR. In a later analysis, hypergeometric tests were used to score TCR-TCR, TCR-HLA and TCR-CMV co-occurrence, with a repertoire-size bias correction applied to TCR pairs. In a later analysis, false discovery rates were estimated by permuting HLA or CMV assignments 20 times. A later analysis grouped co-occurring TCRs with DBSCAN, adding TCRdist sequence similarity when clustering within HLA-allele-positive subsets. Repertoires with fewer than 30,000 or more than 120,000 public chains were left out of co-occurrence clustering, as were a handful of repertoires with anomalous nucleotide sharing. TCRdb stores this immuneACCESS table with in-frame sequences only. Part of the clones is absent; in the studies checked, under half of the shortfall reflects unresolved V genes, and no reason is known for the rest. V and J calls and clone size are those listed in that table; D and trimming were worked out from the DNA. The table for this sample shows roughly 51,000 clones. The ten largest make up more than 9.5% of the sample.

At the junction V is shortened by 0 bases and J by 11 bases, with 16 bases in between. Its CDR3 holds 13 amino acids, cysteine through phenylalanine. This entry keeps only the CDR3 DNA: 39 bases, framed from base 1. The germline V gene yields SQVTM for CDR1 and ANQGSEA for CDR2. This sequence was found in a woman in her 50s in good health and CMV-seropositive. Specimen: PBMCs. The sequence is built from TRBV29-1 and TRBJ1-1; the best D guess is TRBD1, with 6 bases matching. The sequence in DNA is TGCAGCGTTGAAGATTCTAGCAGGGGTCGCGCTTTCTTT. This translates into CSVEDSSRGRAFF.